The sequence of this T cell receptor beta chain was determined in a study of quantifying T cell responses using KT2 cells. Study overall: cDNA was made from DNase-treated RNA using alpha and beta constant primers. Under optimum conditions, T4 ligation efficiency was estimated at more than 9.5%.

The sample is PBMC spiked with counted cells of clone KT2. An oligo carrying a UMI was ligated to the cDNA 3' end. The first PCR ran 4 to 5 cycles with an equimolar RC1.1 and RC1.2 beta primer mix. Using its own MiXCR run on the UMI-ligation and nested PCR reads, TCRdb lists one record per CDR3 protein. The sample carries about 32,000 distinct CDR3 sequences, about 7.1% recorded once. The sequencing input was PBMCs spiked with cells of the T cell clone KT2. This receptor was obtained from a human donor.

The CDR3 DNA reads as TGCAGCTTGAGGGTGGGCAATGAGCAGTTCTTC. Its protein is CSLRVGNEQFF. The chain is built from TRBV29-1 and TRBJ2-1; possibly TRBD2 for D (5 bases). CDR1 is SQVTM and CDR2 is ANQGSEA in the germline V gene. The V end was cut by 8 bases, the J end by 6 bases, with 11 bases between. The CDR3 is 11 residues long.